What follows is one TCR beta chain and its context. Generated by immunoSEQ multiplex PCR, the TCRdb table keeps only in-frame clones and is missing some. The sample holds under 50,000 clones, approximately 95% seen once. Trimming stripped 2 bases from V and 2 bases from J, with 12 bases between. This CDR3 has 15 residues. CDR1 is MGHRA, CDR2 YSYEKL, per germline. This sample stems from a study of T cell changes during pregnancy in multiple sclerosis. The specimen was CD8+ T cells from peripheral blood mononuclear cells, collected in the first trimester of pregnancy. This receptor was taken from a female donor with multiple sclerosis, enrolled in a pregnancy study. The V and J genes are TRBV4-1 and TRBJ1-2; D might be TRBD1 (5 bases). CDR3 DNA: TGCGCCAGCAGCCAATCCCCGACAGCGAACTATGGCTACACCTTC. This sequence encodes CASSQSPTANYGYTF.